This is a list of T cell receptor beta chains from one sample in a study of CD8+ T cells in alopecia areata. Clones were sequenced by immunoSEQ multiplex PCR, and TCRdb holds only the in-frame ones, with some missing. The table has roughly 250,000 clones, approximately 61% seen once. Sequencing used CD4+ T cells sorted from blood, obtained at week 0. All receptors come from a human donor with alopecia areata. CDR3s include the opening cysteine and the closing phenylalanine or tryptophan. Each record gives: clone size, V gene, D gene, J gene, CDR3 protein, CDR3 DNA. The D gene is left open where the match is weak. Some rows have no size entry. The others give once, few or many, or a class for an expanded clone.

NA	TRBV30	NA	TRBJ1-1	CAWNVPGSNTEAFF	TGTGCCTGGAATGTACCGGGCTCCAACACTGAAGCTTTCTTT
NA	TRBV6-6	NA	TRBJ2-7	CASSPGTPYEQYF	TGTGCCAGCAGCCCAGGGACTCCGTACGAGCAGTACTTC
NA	TRBV6-1	NA	TRBJ2-1	CASSADYNEQFF	TGTGCCAGCAGTGCCGACTACAATGAGCAGTTCTTC
NA	TRBV5-1	TRBD2	TRBJ2-5	CASSPDGLAGSQETQYF	TGCGCCAGCAGCCCGGATGGACTAGCGGGTTCCCAAGAGACCCAGTACTTC
NA	TRBV5-6	NA	TRBJ1-5	CASSEEQGPQHF	TGTGCCAGCAGCGAGGAACAGGGGCCCCAGCATTTT
NA	TRBV15	NA	TRBJ1-5	CATSNVYSNQPQHF	TGTGCCACCAGTAACGTATATAGCAATCAGCCCCAGCATTTT
NA	TRBV7-9	NA	TRBJ1-1	CASRSPQQANTEAFF	TGTGCCAGCAGAAGTCCTCAGCAGGCAAACACTGAAGCTTTCTTT
NA	TRBV29-1	TRBD1	TRBJ2-3	CSVETGGDDTQYF	TGCAGCGTGGAGACAGGGGGCGACGATACGCAGTATTTT
NA	TRBV4-2	TRBD2	TRBJ2-5	CASSQGGLQETQYF	TGTGCCAGCAGCCAAGGGGGACTACAAGAGACCCAGTACTTC
NA	TRBV4-2	NA	TRBJ2-1	CASSHPMENEQFF	TGTGCCAGCAGCCACCCCATGGAAAATGAGCAGTTCTTC
NA	TRBV25-1	TRBD1	TRBJ1-2	CASSGTGRNYGYTF	TGTGCCAGCAGTGGGACAGGGAGGAACTATGGCTACACCTTC
NA	TRBV9	NA	TRBJ2-5	CASSPSSGRQETQYF	TGTGCCAGCAGCCCCTCCAGCGGACGCCAAGAGACCCAGTACTTC
NA	TRBV5-1	NA	TRBJ2-1	CASSLGWDEQFF	TGCGCCAGCAGCCTGGGGTGGGATGAGCAGTTCTTC
NA	TRBV29-1	NA	TRBJ2-6	CSVLSGANVLTF	TGCAGCGTCCTGTCAGGGGCCAACGTCCTGACTTTC
NA	TRBV29-1	NA	TRBJ2-3	CSVRNTDTQYF	TGCAGCGTTCGTAACACAGATACGCAGTATTTT
NA	TRBV15	NA	TRBJ2-2	CATSRDVGGELFF	TGTGCCACCAGCAGAGATGTGGGCGGGGAGCTGTTTTTT
NA	TRBV30	NA	TRBJ2-2	CAWSEGRELFF	TGTGCCTGGAGTGAGGGCCGGGAGCTGTTTTTT
NA	TRBV18	TRBD1	TRBJ1-6	CASSYDRESLHF	TGTGCCAGCTCATATGACAGGGAAAGTCTCCACTTT
NA	TRBV6-5	TRBD1	TRBJ1-6	CASSYGGTGSSPLHF	TGTGCCAGCAGTTACGGGGGGACAGGGAGTTCACCCCTCCACTTT
few	TRBV19	NA	TRBJ1-1	CASSTPGAVRSTEAFF	TGTGCCAGTAGTACTCCAGGGGCAGTGAGGAGCACTGAAGCTTTCTTT
few	TRBV19	NA	TRBJ2-1	CASSIGLARIDNEQFF	TGTGCCAGTAGTATAGGGCTAGCTAGAATTGACAATGAGCAGTTCTTC
NA	TRBV2	TRBD2	TRBJ2-7	CASSGFGVLAGGEQYF	TGTGCCAGCAGTGGTTTTGGAGTACTAGCGGGGGGCGAGCAGTACTTC
NA	TRBV19	NA	TRBJ2-3	CASTHRGLVGTDTQYF	TGTGCCAGCACTCACCGGGGGCTAGTCGGGACAGATACGCAGTATTTT
NA	TRBV27	NA	TRBJ2-7	CASSTRPDTYEQYF	TGTGCCAGCAGTACTCGGCCCGATACCTACGAGCAGTACTTC
NA	TRBV9	NA	TRBJ2-1	CASSPNREPSYNEQFF	TGTGCCAGCAGCCCGAACAGGGAACCCTCCTACAATGAGCAGTTCTTC
once	TRBV25-1	NA	TRBJ1-6	CASRDHSYNSPLHF	TGTGCCAGCAGGGACCACTCCTATAATTCACCCCTCCACTTT
NA	TRBV7-3	NA	TRBJ2-2	CASSFGHRGGELFF	TGTGCCAGCAGCTTCGGACATAGAGGCGGGGAGCTGTTTTTT
NA	TRBV7-6	NA	TRBJ2-2	CASSLRASAGELFF	TGTGCCAGCAGCTTACGGGCGAGCGCCGGGGAGCTGTTTTTT
NA	TRBV5-1	TRBD2	TRBJ2-1	CASSGKRGNSYNEQFF	TGCGCCAGCAGCGGAAAGCGGGGGAACTCCTACAATGAGCAGTTCTTC
few	TRBV13	NA	TRBJ2-5	CASSLGTSWETQYF	TGTGCCAGCAGCTTAGGCACTAGCTGGGAGACCCAGTACTTC
few	TRBV15	NA	TRBJ2-1	CATSRVTGSSYNEQFF	TGTGCCACCAGCAGAGTAACAGGTAGCTCCTACAATGAGCAGTTCTTC
NA	TRBV7-8	NA	TRBJ2-7	CASSLARQGTYEQYF	TGTGCCAGCAGCTTAGCGCGGCAGGGCACCTACGAGCAGTACTTC
NA	TRBV5-1	TRBD2	TRBJ2-5	CASSRVGGTQETQYF	TGCGCCAGCAGCAGGGTGGGAGGGACGCAAGAGACCCAGTACTTC
NA	TRBV29-1	NA	TRBJ2-5	CSVARPQETQYF	TGCAGCGTTGCGCGGCCCCAAGAGACCCAGTACTTC
NA	TRBV2	NA	TRBJ2-3	CAIGGLGTDTQYF	TGTGCCATCGGGGGTCTGGGAACAGATACGCAGTATTTT
NA	TRBV7-2	NA	TRBJ2-7	CASSRERVGTYEQYF	TGTGCCAGCAGCCGAGAGAGGGTCGGAACCTACGAGCAGTACTTC
NA	TRBV11-2	NA	TRBJ2-1	CASSQNLQGDEQFF	TGTGCCAGCAGCCAAAACCTTCAGGGTGATGAGCAGTTCTTC
few	TRBV7-2	NA	TRBJ1-2	CASSSNPDRGYTF	TGTGCCAGCAGTTCCAATCCTGACAGAGGCTACACCTTC
NA	TRBV29-1	TRBD1	TRBJ2-1	CSGKTGYNEQFF	TGCAGCGGCAAGACAGGGTACAATGAGCAGTTCTTC
NA	TRBV30	NA	TRBJ2-1	CAWSPRINEQFF	TGTGCCTGGTCGCCCCGGATCAATGAGCAGTTCTTC
few	TRBV7-2	NA	TRBJ1-1	CASSPFLNTEAFF	TGTGCCAGCAGCCCCTTTTTGAACACTGAAGCTTTCTTT
few	TRBV11-2	NA	TRBJ1-1	CASSPKGRVAGNTEAFF	TGTGCCAGCAGCCCAAAAGGCAGGGTTGCCGGGAACACTGAAGCTTTCTTT
NA	TRBV4-2	NA	TRBJ2-7	CASSQDRSYEQYF	TGTGCCAGCAGCCAAGACAGATCCTACGAGCAGTACTTC
once	TRBV29-1	NA	TRBJ2-3	CSVDRVTDTQYF	TGCAGCGTTGATAGGGTGACAGATACGCAGTATTTT
NA	TRBV10-3	NA	TRBJ1-6	CATTSTGGNSPLHF	TGTGCCACTACCTCGACAGGTGGGAATTCACCCCTCCACTTT
NA	TRBV29-1	NA	TRBJ1-3	CSAGFSGNTIYF	TGCAGCGCCGGTTTCTCTGGAAACACCATATATTTT
NA	TRBV4-3	TRBD1	TRBJ1-2	CASSLGGQGYGYTF	TGCGCCAGCAGCCTAGGGGGACAGGGCTATGGCTACACCTTC
NA	TRBV29-1	NA	TRBJ1-1	CSVREGLNTEAFF	TGCAGCGTCAGGGAGGGGTTGAACACTGAAGCTTTCTTT
NA	TRBV10-3	NA	TRBJ2-3	CAISDPAENTDTQYF	TGTGCCATCAGTGATCCAGCGGAGAACACAGATACGCAGTATTTT
NA	TRBV29-1	TRBD2	TRBJ2-7	CSVTSGGGYEQYF	TGCAGCGTCACTAGCGGGGGTGGTTACGAGCAGTACTTC
NA	TRBV29-1	NA	TRBJ1-5	CSLAVGIRVLGQPQHF	TGCAGTCTCGCGGTCGGGATACGAGTTTTAGGTCAGCCCCAGCATTTT